The next 6 T cell receptor beta chains were all read from a single sample in a study of blood T cell repertoires in COVID-19. Here immunoSEQ multiplex PCR was the method, and the copy in TCRdb shows in-frame clones only, minus some. The sample yields tens of thousands of clones, around 89% seen once. Sequencing input: peripheral blood. These receptors all stem from a human donor in a cohort sampled during active COVID-19.

V is TRBV29-1 and J is TRBJ2-3; 7 bases map to TRBD2. This CDR3 contains 15 residues. The V segment lost 4 bases and the J segment 0 bases; nucleotides outside the gene matches: 7. Germline V lookup: CDR1 SQVTM, CDR2 ANQGSEA. The CDR3 sequence: CSVGGTTSSTDTQYF. The CDR3 DNA follows: TGCAGCGTTGGAGGGACTACCTCTAGCACAGATACGCAGTATTTT.

This chain uses TRBV5-1 with TRBJ1-1; the D is unclear. This CDR3 has 14 residues. Trimming pared 6 bases from V and 0 bases from J, leaving 12 bases between. Germline CDR1 is SGHRS and CDR2 is YFSETQ. The chain's CDR3 is CASTRRGLNTEAFF. As DNA, the CDR3 is TGCGCCAGCACCCGCCGGGGATTGAACACTGAAGCTTTCTTT.

The sample holds one count of this clone. The chain recombines TRBV3-1 (or the pseudogene TRBV3-2) with TRBJ2-3; 8 bases map to TRBD2. The CDR3 sequence is 18 residues long. Losses at the gene ends were 3 bases for V and 3 bases for J; bases not matched to a gene: 14. In germline, CDR1 is LGHDT, CDR2 YNNKEL (reference sequence). CDR3 DNA sequence: TGTGCCAGCAGCCATTCAGGACGGGGGGGCTTTTTAACAGATACGCAGTATTTT. Amino acid sequence: CASSHSGRGGFLTDTQYF.

The chain has TRBV25-1 and TRBJ1-2; D not resolved. This CDR3 spans 13 amino acids. CDR1 and CDR2 (germline): MGHDK, SYGVNS. V was cut by 4 bases and J by 8 bases, with 14 bases left in between. The CDR3 sequence is CASSGEDELGYTF. In DNA, the CDR3 is TGTGCCAGCAGTGGCGAAGATGAGCTGGGCTACACCTTC.

CDR3 region: CASSVGQGILNGYTF. The CDR3 DNA is TGTGCCAGCAGCGTCGGACAGGGTATACTCAATGGCTACACCTTC. V gene TRBV2 combines with J gene TRBJ1-2, with 8 bases matching TRBD1. V lost 6 bases to trimming and J lost 6 bases; unmatched junction nucleotides: 12. The CDR3 loop spans 15 amino acids. CDR1 and CDR2 from the germline V gene are SNHLY and FYNNEI.

The rearrangement uses TRBV10-3 and TRBJ1-1; D not resolved. CDR3 length: 13 residues. V was cut by 3 bases and J by 7 bases, with 12 bases left in between. Germline-derived CDR1 and CDR2 are ENHRY and SYGVKD. Here the CDR3 reads CAISDARQYEAFF. CDR3 bases: TGTGCCATCAGTGATGCACGTCAGTATGAAGCTTTCTTT.